Listed below are T cell receptor beta chains from one sample, sequenced in a study of shared clonotypes between healthy human individuals. The method was immunoSEQ multiplex PCR; TCRdb's version includes in-frame clones alone and lacks a portion of them. In the table there are 1.5 million to 2.5 million clones, less than 95% of which are singletons. The sample was naive CD8+ T cells sorted from blood. The source is a man between 18 and 35 years old in good health. Both conserved end residues are part of each CDR3. Fields, in order: D gene, clone size, J gene, V gene, CDR3 protein, CDR3 DNA. A D gene is named only where the DNA matches it firmly. Size is stated for part of the rows, as once, few or many counts, or as a class when the clone is expanded.

d_gene: -
abundance: -
j_gene: TRBJ2-3
v_gene: TRBV5-1
CDR3aa: CASSLGQAGTDTQYF
CDR3nt: TGCGCCAGCAGCTTGGGACAGGCGGGCACAGATACGCAGTATTTT

d_gene: TRBD1
abundance: -
j_gene: TRBJ2-7
v_gene: TRBV9
CDR3aa: CASSVGSGQALYEQYF
CDR3nt: TGTGCCAGCAGCGTAGGCAGCGGACAGGCACTCTACGAGCAGTACTTC

d_gene: TRBD2
abundance: -
j_gene: TRBJ2-7
v_gene: TRBV6-1
CDR3aa: CASSGPPGGGVGLAGVGYF
CDR3nt: TGTGCCAGCAGTGGGCCCCCGGGAGGGGGGGTGGGACTAGCGGGAGTTGGGTACTTC

d_gene: -
abundance: -
j_gene: TRBJ1-1
v_gene: TRBV9
CDR3aa: CASSVALEPSPNTEAFF
CDR3nt: TGTGCCAGCAGCGTAGCTCTAGAACCTTCCCCGAACACTGAAGCTTTCTTT

d_gene: -
abundance: -
j_gene: TRBJ2-7
v_gene: TRBV7-9
CDR3aa: CASSWARGTQDTYEQYF
CDR3nt: TGTGCCAGCAGCTGGGCCCGTGGCACCCAAGACACCTACGAGCAGTACTTC

d_gene: -
abundance: -
j_gene: TRBJ2-7
v_gene: TRBV5-6
CDR3aa: CASSLARAYEQYF
CDR3nt: TGTGCCAGCAGCTTGGCCAGAGCCTACGAGCAGTACTTC

d_gene: -
abundance: -
j_gene: TRBJ1-5
v_gene: TRBV27
CDR3aa: CASSPDWNQPQHF
CDR3nt: TGTGCCAGCAGTCCGGACTGGAATCAGCCCCAGCATTTT

d_gene: -
abundance: few
j_gene: TRBJ2-2
v_gene: TRBV6-5
CDR3aa: CASSYSDVTGELFF
CDR3nt: TGTGCCAGCAGTTACTCGGATGTCACCGGGGAGCTGTTTTTT

d_gene: -
abundance: -
j_gene: TRBJ2-7
v_gene: TRBV21-1
CDR3aa: CASSRPGTGGYEQYF
CDR3nt: TGTGCCAGCAGTCGACCCGGGACAGGGGGCTACGAGCAGTACTTC

d_gene: -
abundance: -
j_gene: TRBJ2-7
v_gene: TRBV28
CDR3aa: CASSLLGGQYF
CDR3nt: TGTGCCAGCTCCCTCTTGGGAGGGCAGTACTTC

d_gene: -
abundance: -
j_gene: TRBJ2-2
v_gene: TRBV6-1
CDR3aa: CACRLVTGELFF
CDR3nt: TGTGCCTGCCGACTTGTGACCGGGGAGCTGTTTTTT

d_gene: -
abundance: -
j_gene: TRBJ2-1
v_gene: TRBV29-1
CDR3aa: CSVRRGNEQFF
CDR3nt: TGCAGTGTACGCCGGGGGAATGAGCAGTTCTTC

d_gene: TRBD2
abundance: -
j_gene: TRBJ2-1
v_gene: TRBV7-7
CDR3aa: CASSLTSGVYNEQFF
CDR3nt: TGTGCTAGCAGCTTAACCAGCGGGGTCTACAATGAGCAGTTCTTC

d_gene: TRBD1
abundance: -
j_gene: TRBJ2-1
v_gene: TRBV27
CDR3aa: CASSLTGENEQFF
CDR3nt: TGTGCCAGCAGTTTGACAGGGGAGAATGAGCAGTTCTTC

d_gene: -
abundance: -
j_gene: TRBJ2-7
v_gene: TRBV28
CDR3aa: CASSFGSGAVTYEQYF
CDR3nt: TGTGCCAGCAGTTTCGGGTCGGGGGCGGTTACCTACGAGCAGTACTTC

d_gene: TRBD2
abundance: -
j_gene: TRBJ2-1
v_gene: TRBV30
CDR3aa: CAWSLAGDNEQFF
CDR3nt: TGTGCCTGGAGTTTAGCGGGAGACAATGAGCAGTTCTTC

d_gene: TRBD1
abundance: -
j_gene: TRBJ2-1
v_gene: TRBV13
CDR3aa: CASSTRTGEQFF
CDR3nt: TGTGCCAGCAGCACTCGGACAGGTGAGCAGTTCTTC

d_gene: -
abundance: -
j_gene: TRBJ2-2
v_gene: TRBV30
CDR3aa: CAWSYVFAGELFF
CDR3nt: TGTGCCTGGAGCTACGTATTCGCCGGGGAGCTGTTTTTT

d_gene: -
abundance: -
j_gene: TRBJ1-1
v_gene: TRBV5-6
CDR3aa: CASSPGRRNTEAFF
CDR3nt: TGTGCCAGCAGCCCCGGGCGAAGGAACACTGAAGCTTTCTTT

d_gene: -
abundance: -
j_gene: TRBJ1-5
v_gene: TRBV15
CDR3aa: CATSRESVTQPQHF
CDR3nt: TGTGCCACCAGCAGAGAGAGTGTGACCCAGCCCCAGCATTTT

d_gene: TRBD1
abundance: -
j_gene: TRBJ1-1
v_gene: TRBV28
CDR3aa: CASRVHPGTVMNTEAFF
CDR3nt: TGTGCCAGCAGGGTACATCCTGGGACAGTGATGAACACTGAAGCTTTCTTT

d_gene: -
abundance: -
j_gene: TRBJ1-6
v_gene: TRBV5-6
CDR3aa: CASSLDYSPLHF
CDR3nt: TGTGCCAGCAGCCTGGACTATTCACCCCTCCACTTT

d_gene: TRBD2
abundance: -
j_gene: TRBJ2-7
v_gene: TRBV27
CDR3aa: CASSRTPPPGRATNYEQYF
CDR3nt: TGTGCCAGCAGTCGTACACCCCCCCCGGGGAGGGCGACCAATTACGAGCAGTACTTC

d_gene: TRBD1
abundance: -
j_gene: TRBJ2-7
v_gene: TRBV4-2
CDR3aa: CASSLRTGTYEQYF
CDR3nt: TGTGCCAGCAGCCTTCGGACAGGGACCTACGAGCAGTACTTC

d_gene: -
abundance: -
j_gene: TRBJ1-1
v_gene: TRBV30
CDR3aa: CAWSVMGGRTEAFF
CDR3nt: TGTGCCTGGAGTGTAATGGGGGGGAGAACTGAAGCTTTCTTT

d_gene: -
abundance: once
j_gene: TRBJ2-5
v_gene: TRBV18
CDR3aa: CASSPPDQETQYF
CDR3nt: TGTGCCAGCTCACCACCGGACCAAGAGACCCAGTACTTC

d_gene: TRBD1
abundance: -
j_gene: TRBJ1-6
v_gene: TRBV4-1
CDR3aa: CASSQDSGQGKYSPLHF
CDR3nt: TGCGCCAGCAGCCAAGATTCGGGACAGGGGAAGTATTCACCCCTCCACTTT

d_gene: -
abundance: -
j_gene: TRBJ2-4
v_gene: TRBV10-3
CDR3aa: CATGSLEGAKNIQYF
CDR3nt: TGTGCCACAGGATCATTGGAAGGGGCCAAAAACATTCAGTACTTC

d_gene: -
abundance: -
j_gene: TRBJ2-5
v_gene: TRBV4-1
CDR3aa: CASSSRRQETQYF
CDR3nt: TGCGCCAGCAGCTCCCGTCGGCAAGAGACCCAGTACTTC

d_gene: -
abundance: -
j_gene: TRBJ2-1
v_gene: TRBV5-1
CDR3aa: CASSLAGHTTEQFF
CDR3nt: TGCGCCAGCAGCTTGGCGGGCCACACAACCGAGCAGTTCTTC

d_gene: -
abundance: -
j_gene: TRBJ1-4
v_gene: TRBV6-6
CDR3aa: CASSYSPEYLNEKLFF
CDR3nt: TGTGCCAGCAGTTACTCCCCAGAGTACCTAAATGAAAAACTGTTTTTT

d_gene: -
abundance: -
j_gene: TRBJ2-1
v_gene: TRBV27
CDR3aa: CASSLGGAAEQFF
CDR3nt: TGTGCCAGCAGTCTAGGGGGGGCTGCTGAGCAGTTCTTC

d_gene: -
abundance: -
j_gene: TRBJ2-2
v_gene: TRBV19
CDR3aa: CASNGLNGPTGELFF
CDR3nt: TGTGCCAGTAACGGCCTAAACGGGCCCACCGGGGAGCTGTTTTTT

d_gene: TRBD1
abundance: once
j_gene: TRBJ1-1
v_gene: TRBV5-6
CDR3aa: CASSCLKDREGDTEAFF
CDR3nt: TGTGCCAGCAGCTGCCTGAAAGACAGGGAAGGGGACACTGAAGCTTTCTTT

d_gene: -
abundance: -
j_gene: TRBJ2-7
v_gene: TRBV7-9
CDR3aa: CASSPPYGGYEQYF
CDR3nt: TGTGCCAGCAGCCCACCTTACGGGGGCTACGAGCAGTACTTC

d_gene: -
abundance: once
j_gene: TRBJ1-3
v_gene: TRBV4-3
CDR3aa: CASSQDRTGFRNTIYF
CDR3nt: TGCGCCAGCAGCCAAGATCGAACGGGATTCCGAAACACCATATATTTT

d_gene: -
abundance: -
j_gene: TRBJ1-2
v_gene: TRBV9
CDR3aa: CASSLGFNYGYTF
CDR3nt: TGTGCCAGCAGCTTAGGATTTAACTATGGCTACACCTTC

d_gene: TRBD2
abundance: -
j_gene: TRBJ2-5
v_gene: TRBV13
CDR3aa: CASSLGLAGGFTETQYF
CDR3nt: TGTGCCAGCAGCCTGGGACTAGCGGGAGGGTTCACGGAGACCCAGTACTTC

d_gene: TRBD2
abundance: -
j_gene: TRBJ2-1
v_gene: TRBV27
CDR3aa: CASSLAATYNEQFF
CDR3nt: TGTGCCAGCTCCCTAGCGGCCACCTACAATGAGCAGTTCTTC

d_gene: TRBD1
abundance: once
j_gene: TRBJ1-6
v_gene: TRBV23-1
CDR3aa: CASSQKPGRDRPYSYNSPLHF
CDR3nt: TGCGCCAGCAGTCAAAAACCTGGCCGGGACAGGCCTTACTCCTATAATTCACCCCTCCACTTT

d_gene: -
abundance: once
j_gene: TRBJ2-7
v_gene: TRBV5-6
CDR3aa: CASSLPLTDTLDEQYF
CDR3nt: TGTGCCAGCAGCCTGCCTTTGACGGACACCCTCGACGAGCAGTACTTC

d_gene: -
abundance: few
j_gene: TRBJ1-6
v_gene: TRBV18
CDR3aa: CASSPGRGWNSPLHF
CDR3nt: TGTGCCAGCTCCCCCGGTCGGGGGTGGAATTCACCCCTCCACTTT

d_gene: -
abundance: -
j_gene: TRBJ1-2
v_gene: TRBV6-5
CDR3aa: CASSLTGDRDGYTF
CDR3nt: TGTGCCAGCAGCCTTACGGGGGATAGGGATGGCTACACCTTC

d_gene: -
abundance: -
j_gene: TRBJ2-7
v_gene: TRBV4-1
CDR3aa: CASSRTLLQGYEQYF
CDR3nt: TGCGCCAGCAGCCGCACTCTATTACAGGGCTACGAGCAGTACTTC

d_gene: TRBD2
abundance: -
j_gene: TRBJ2-2
v_gene: TRBV7-9
CDR3aa: CASSPLLAGSRRDTGELFF
CDR3nt: TGTGCCAGCAGCCCACTCTTAGCGGGGAGCCGCAGGGACACCGGGGAGCTGTTTTTT

d_gene: -
abundance: once
j_gene: TRBJ2-2
v_gene: TRBV4-1
CDR3aa: CASSQRVPNTGELFF
CDR3nt: TGCGCCAGCAGCCAACGCGTCCCGAACACCGGGGAGCTGTTTTTT

d_gene: -
abundance: -
j_gene: TRBJ2-7
v_gene: TRBV5-4
CDR3aa: CASSLAGGGSPYEQYF
CDR3nt: TGTGCCAGCAGCTTGGCTGGAGGAGGCTCCCCCTACGAGCAGTACTTC

d_gene: -
abundance: -
j_gene: TRBJ1-5
v_gene: TRBV19
CDR3aa: CASLGTGSTLKPQHF
CDR3nt: TGTGCCAGCCTGGGAACAGGGTCCACATTAAAGCCCCAGCATTTT

d_gene: TRBD2
abundance: -
j_gene: TRBJ2-7
v_gene: TRBV6-5
CDR3aa: CASSGLAEYEQYF
CDR3nt: TGTGCCAGCAGCGGACTAGCGGAATACGAGCAGTACTTC